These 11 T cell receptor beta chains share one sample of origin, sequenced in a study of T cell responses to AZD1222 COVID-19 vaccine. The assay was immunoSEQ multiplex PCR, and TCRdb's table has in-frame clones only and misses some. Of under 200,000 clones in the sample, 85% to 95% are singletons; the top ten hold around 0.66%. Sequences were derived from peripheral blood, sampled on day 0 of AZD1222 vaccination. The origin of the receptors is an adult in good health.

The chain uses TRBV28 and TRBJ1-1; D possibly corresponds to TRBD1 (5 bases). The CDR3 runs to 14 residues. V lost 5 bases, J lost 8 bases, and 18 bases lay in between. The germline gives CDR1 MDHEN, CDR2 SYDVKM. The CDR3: CASSPQRGDREAFF. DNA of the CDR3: TGTGCCAGCAGTCCTCAACGGGGGGATCGGGAAGCTTTCTTT. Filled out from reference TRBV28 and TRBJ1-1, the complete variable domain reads DVKVTQSSRYLVKRTGEKVFLECVQDMDHENMFWYRQDPGLGLRLIYFSYDVKMKEKGDIPEGYSVSREKKERFSLILESASTNQTSMYLCASSPQRGDREAFFGQGTRLTVV.

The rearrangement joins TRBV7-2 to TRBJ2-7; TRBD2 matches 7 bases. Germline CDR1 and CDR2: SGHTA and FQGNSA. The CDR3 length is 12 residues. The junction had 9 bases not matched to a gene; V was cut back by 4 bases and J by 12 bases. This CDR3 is CASSYERTRMYF. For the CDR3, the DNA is TGTGCCAGCAGCTACGAGCGGACTAGAATGTACTTC.

The CDR3 is CASSFGTQRNSPLHF. In DNA, the CDR3 is TGTGCCAGCAGTTTCGGGACGCAAAGGAATTCACCCCTCCACTTT. The V and J genes are TRBV27 and TRBJ1-6; maybe TRBD1 (5 bases). Germline values: CDR1 MNHEY, CDR2 SMNVEV (reference sequence). CDR3 length equals 15 residues. V lost 3 bases and J 7 bases, leaving 13 bases between the germline ends.

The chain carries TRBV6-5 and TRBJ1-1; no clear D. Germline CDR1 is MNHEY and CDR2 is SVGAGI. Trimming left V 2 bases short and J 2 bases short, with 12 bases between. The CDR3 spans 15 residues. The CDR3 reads CASSYKRRSNTEAFF. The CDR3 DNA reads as TGTGCCAGCAGTTACAAGAGACGTTCTAACACTGAAGCTTTCTTT.

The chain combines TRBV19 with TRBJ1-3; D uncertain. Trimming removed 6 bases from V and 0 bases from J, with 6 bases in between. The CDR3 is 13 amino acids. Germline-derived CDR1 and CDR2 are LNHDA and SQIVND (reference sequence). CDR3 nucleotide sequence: TGTGCCAGTAGCGGGAGCTCTGGAAACACCATATATTTT. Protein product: CASSGSSGNTIYF.

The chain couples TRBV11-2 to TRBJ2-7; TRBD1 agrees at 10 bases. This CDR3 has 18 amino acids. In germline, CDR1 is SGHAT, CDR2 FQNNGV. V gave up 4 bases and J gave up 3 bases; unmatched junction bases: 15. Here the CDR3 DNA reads TGTGCCAGCAGCTCCGTAGCTCGCGACAGGGGGCGCGACTACGAGCAGTACTTC. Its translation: CASSSVARDRGRDYEQYF.

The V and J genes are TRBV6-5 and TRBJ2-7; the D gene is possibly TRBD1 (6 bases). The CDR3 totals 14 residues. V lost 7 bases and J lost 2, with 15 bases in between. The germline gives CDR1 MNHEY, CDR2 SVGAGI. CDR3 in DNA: TGTGCCAGCACTCCGGACAGTACCCCCTACGAGCAGTACTTC. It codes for CASTPDSTPYEQYF.

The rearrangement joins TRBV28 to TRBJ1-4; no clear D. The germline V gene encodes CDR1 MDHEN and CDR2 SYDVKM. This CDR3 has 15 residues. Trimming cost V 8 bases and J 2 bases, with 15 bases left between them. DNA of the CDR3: TGTGCCAGCGGAATAATGGGGTCTACTAATGAAAAACTGTTTTTT. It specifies CASGIMGSTNEKLFF.

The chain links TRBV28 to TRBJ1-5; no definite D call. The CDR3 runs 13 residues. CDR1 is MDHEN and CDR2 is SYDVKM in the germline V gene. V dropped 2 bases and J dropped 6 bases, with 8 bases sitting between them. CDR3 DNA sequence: TGTGCCAGCAGTTTAGGGATTGGTCAGCCCCAGCATTTT. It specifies CASSLGIGQPQHF.

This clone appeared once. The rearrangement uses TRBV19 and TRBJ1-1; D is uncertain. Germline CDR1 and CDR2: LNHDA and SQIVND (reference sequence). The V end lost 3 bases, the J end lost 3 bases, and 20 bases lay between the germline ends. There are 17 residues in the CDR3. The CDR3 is CASSIIRGFGGDTEAFF. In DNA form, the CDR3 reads TGTGCCAGTAGTATTATCCGGGGATTTGGTGGGGACACTGAAGCTTTCTTT. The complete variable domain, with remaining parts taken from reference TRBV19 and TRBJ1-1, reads DGGITQSPKYLFRKEGQNVTLSCEQNLNHDAMYWYRQDPGQGLRLIYYSQIVNDFQKGDIAEGYSVSREKKESFPLTVTSAQKNPTAFYLCASSIIRGFGGDTEAFFGQGTRLTVV.

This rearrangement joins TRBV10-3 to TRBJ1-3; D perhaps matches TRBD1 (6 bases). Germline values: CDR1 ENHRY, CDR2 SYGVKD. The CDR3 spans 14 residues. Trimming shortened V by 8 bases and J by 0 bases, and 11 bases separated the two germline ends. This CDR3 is CAIGGGNSGNTIYF. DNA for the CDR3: TGTGCCATCGGAGGGGGAAACTCTGGAAACACCATATATTTT.